The clone carrying this TCR beta chain has at least ten counts. The data derive from a study of patients and donors after allogeneic stem cell transplantation. From germline, CDR1 is LGHNA and CDR2 YSLEER. This CDR3 is 15 amino acids long. Trimming left V 0 bases short and J 1 base short, with 7 bases between. In TCRdb, the RT-PCR reads were re-called with MiXCR into one record per CDR3 protein. In the table there are 800,000 to 1,000,000 distinct CDR3 sequences, about a sixth of which are singletons. The clonotype comes from a human donor who was either an allogeneic HSCT recipient or a stem cell or donor lymphocyte infusion donor (not recorded which). It is not recorded whose cells these are; they may come from a transplant donor. The chain employs TRBV4-3 and TRBJ1-5; D is undetermined. Sequencing was done on a sample of blood, either unsorted or a sorted T cell fraction (not recorded which). CDR3 nucleotide sequence: TGCGCCAGCAGCCAAGAAGGACGGAGCAATCAGCCCCAGCATTTT. Translating gives CASSQEGRSNQPQHF.